This T cell receptor (beta chain) was captured in a study of low-dose radiotherapy and immunotherapy resistance in tumors (dated by TCRdb to 2021 to 2024). Context from the whole study: In Cohort 1, 0.5 Gy per fraction was delivered every 2 weeks, and a total PTV dose of 6.5 Gy was prescribed. Eight patients were included in the translational analysis: three from the first dose cohort and the first five from the second dose cohort. In Cohort 2, 1 Gy per fraction was delivered every two weeks, for a total of 13 Gy over 26 weeks. Cyclophosphamide 200 mg/m2 was administered intravenously every two weeks, one day before each radiation and immunotherapy administration. Patients took aspirin 300 mg orally once daily for four cycles, starting on cycle 1 day 1. Patients were given nivolumab as a 240 mg flat dose every two weeks and ipilimumab at 1 mg/kg every six weeks, with both drugs delivered intravenously. No randomization into treatment groups was done for the people taking part in the trial.

To make first-strand cDNA, Superscript III was used along with a set of TRAV- and TRBV-specific primers so that both the TCRalpha and TCRbeta chains were covered. TCRs were amplified with Phusion for 20 PCR cycles, with a constant-region primer paired with the adapter attached to the V primers. Amplification of the isolated mRNA was done with the MessageAmp II aRNA Amplification Kit, which involved a 16-hour in vitro transcription at 37 degrees C. mRNA for TCR sequencing was isolated with the Dynabeads mRNA DIRECT Purification Kit. A second roughly 25-cycle Phusion PCR added indexed Illumina adapters, and products were purified with AMPure XP beads. As for the authors' bioinformatics: Using custom Perl scripts, TCR sequences that encoded the same protein were pooled, out-of-frame sequences were dropped, and the abundance of each clonotype was calculated. Any TCR sequence backed by just one read was left out of the analysis. The metrics used to describe the repertoires included Shannon entropy, Gini index, clonality, richness, and the frequency of TCRs shared between repertoires. Using fastp at Q25 and MiXCR, TCRdb reprocessed the public reads and kept productive beta chains. Here each entry gathers all rows of one CDR3 protein and keeps the most common genes and DNA. Clone size and V and J calls follow TCRdb, not the original study. The sample records around 20,000 distinct CDR3 sequences, around two thirds of which are singletons. The ten top clones hold over 10% of the sample.

Donors were enrolled in RACIN, a single-arm phase I dose-escalation trial combining nivolumab, ipilimumab, aspirin, low-dose cyclophosphamide and low-dose radiotherapy. To be eligible, a patient needed to have an advanced solid tumor that was TIL-negative. Looking up the germline V gene yields CDR1 SGHRS and CDR2 YFSETQ. V loses 4 bases, J loses 2 bases, and the germline ends lie 12 bases apart. The CDR3, from cysteine to phenylalanine, totals 14 residues. Only CDR3 DNA remains: 42 bases, in frame from the first base. Turning to this clonotype: No cognate antigen has been identified for it. The sample holds no much larger clone one base away, and base qualities are not on file.

The sequence joins TRBV5-1 to TRBJ1-2; the D gene is perhaps TRBD1, from 5 matching bases. The TCR originated in a human donor with advanced metastatic prostate, ovarian, gallbladder or colorectal cancer (not recorded which). This table probably holds off-target reads from a library built for another chain. The DNA sequence follows: TGCGCCAGCAGCCCTCCTGAGGGGAACTATGGCTACACCTTC. Translated, this gives CASSPPEGNYGYTF.